These 8 T cell receptor beta chains were sequenced from one sample in a study of control samples from healthy donors and cancer patients. Libraries were prepared by immunoSEQ multiplex PCR; TCRdb keeps only in-frame clonotypes and omits some of them. Of under 55,000 clones detected, about 80% appear once; the ten largest clones hold 10%. Sequencing was carried out using blood. The receptors here all came from a man between 70 and 80 years old in good health.

The rearrangement joins TRBV30 to TRBJ1-2, with 9 bases matching TRBD1. The trim removed 0 bases at V and 5 bases at J, leaving 4 bases unmatched. The germline V gene has CDR1 GTSNPN and CDR2 SVGIG (reference sequence). The CDR3 length is 14 residues. CDR3 region: CAWSVPDRGYGYTF. CDR3 nucleotide sequence: TGTGCCTGGAGTGTTCCGGACAGGGGTTATGGCTACACCTTC. Based on the CDR3 plus reference TRBV30 and TRBJ1-2, the full variable domain is SQTIHQWPATLVQPVGSPLSLECTVEGTSNPNLYWYRQAAGRGLQLLFYSVGIGQISSEVPQNLSASRPQDRQFILSSKKLLLSDSGFYLCAWSVPDRGYGYTFGSGTRLTVV.

The gene calls are TRBV29-1 and TRBJ1-4, with D possibly matching TRBD1 (5 bases). Germline CDR1 and CDR2: SQVTM and ANQGSEA. With 3 bases removed from V and 8 bases from J, the gap between germline ends came to 13 bases. The CDR3 consists of 13 residues. The CDR3 loop is CSVDKGMGEKLFF. The CDR3 nucleotides read TGCAGCGTTGACAAGGGGATGGGGGAAAAACTGTTTTTT.

Comments on this clone: In the same sample, other DNA sequences code for this CDR3. The chain is built from TRBV2 and TRBJ2-2, with D unclear. CDR3 length equals 13 residues. Trimming cost V 7 bases and J 3 bases, with 9 bases left between them. The germline gives CDR1 SNHLY, CDR2 FYNNEI. In DNA form, the CDR3 reads TGTGCCAGCAAAGGCTCCTACACCGGGGAGCTGTTTTTT. Protein: CASKGSYTGELFF.

The chain joins TRBV5-4 to TRBJ2-3; 10 bases are a match to TRBD2. CDR3 length: 16 residues. From germline, CDR1 is SGHNT and CDR2 YYREEE (reference sequence). V trimming: 4 bases; J trimming: 7 bases; junction bases outside the gene matches: 12. The CDR3 DNA is TGTGCCAGCAGCCCTAAAGCGGGGGGGCTGCTAAATACGCAGTATTTT. Amino acids: CASSPKAGGLLNTQYF.

V is TRBV11-2 and J is TRBJ2-7, with D possibly TRBD1 on 5 matching bases. The V end lost 7 bases, the J end lost 6 bases, and 19 bases lay between the germline ends. Germline V gene lookup returns CDR1 SGHAT and CDR2 FQNNGV. The CDR3 totals 14 residues. In DNA, the CDR3 is TGTGCCAGCACCAATGAACCCTTCAGGGTCGAGCAGTACTTC. Translating gives CASTNEPFRVEQYF.

A remark on this clone: The sample carries other DNA sequences with the same CDR3. The rearrangement links TRBV4-1 to TRBJ1-1; D remains ambiguous. Deletions cut 0 bases from V and 0 bases from J, with 5 bases between. The CDR3 has 14 residues. Germline V gene lookup returns CDR1 MGHRA and CDR2 YSYEKL. This CDR3 is CASSQDPVNTEAFF. The DNA for the CDR3 is TGCGCCAGCAGCCAAGATCCGGTGAACACTGAAGCTTTCTTT.

This sequence joins TRBV6-6 and TRBJ1-6; 11 nucleotides match TRBD1. Germline-derived CDR1 and CDR2 are MNHNY and SVGAGI (reference sequence). The J segment lost 9 bases and the V segment lost 6 bases, leaving 7 bases of the junction unmatched. The CDR3 loop spans 15 amino acids. This CDR3 reads CASRSLGTGGSPLHF. In DNA, the CDR3 is TGTGCCAGCAGAAGTCTCGGGACAGGGGGTTCACCCCTCCACTTT.

This clone appeared once. The chain recombines TRBV14 with TRBJ2-7; 7 bases fit TRBD1. The trim removed 4 bases at V and 2 bases at J, leaving 5 bases unmatched. This CDR3 comprises 14 residues. Germline CDR1 and CDR2: SGHDN and FVKESK. The CDR3 coding sequence is TGTGCCAGCAGCCTTCCGGGACAGACCTACGAGCAGTACTTC. Protein product: CASSLPGQTYEQYF.